This TCR delta chain was recovered during a study of Vδ1+ human thymocytes. Notes on the study in general: Unlike peripheral blood Vdelta1+ controls, thymic delta-chain sequences included approximately 20% Vdelta2 and few Vdelta3. Highly polyclonal TRG and TRD repertoires with Gaussian CDR3 length distributions appeared in thymus.

This clone was counted a few times. Its antigen is still unknown. After alphabeta T cell depletion, CD3+ Vdelta1+ Vdelta2- thymocytes were sorted. Vdelta1+ thymocyte sorts reached between about 97% and 99.6% purity. Germline assignment: CDR1 TSWWSYY and CDR2 QGS. The length of the CDR3 is 17 residues. J gave up 5 bases and V 2 bases, and 10 bases lay outside the gene matches. RNA was extracted from the cells and then reverse transcribed. CDR3 amplicons came from multiplex PCR with pooled V-gene forward and constant-region reverse primers. TCRdb reanalysed the multiplex PCR reads with CATT. The table records just under 55,000 delta-chain clones, about 16% of them present only once.

The specimen was Vdelta1+ gamma-delta thymocytes from the thymus. The subset: FACS-sorted CD3+ TCRalphabeta- TCRVdelta1+ TCRVdelta2- thymocytes. The J gene is TRDJ1, the V gene TRDV1; TRDD3 matches 11 bases. The sequence derives from a boy in the first two years of life who had congenital heart surgery. This chain's CDR3 is CALGETLIGGYGDKLIF. The CDR3 DNA reads as TGTGCTCTTGGGGAAACCCTAATTGGGGGATACGGGGATAAACTCATCTTT.